These 31 T cell receptor beta chains originate from one sample sequenced in a study of T-cell reconstitution after alpha-beta-depleted transplantation in children. The authors prepared the TCRbeta library with unique molecular identifiers. TCRdb re-called the PCR reads with MiXCR, one entry per CDR3 protein. The top ten clones hold 10% of a sample with 95,000 to 150,000 distinct CDR3 sequences, 20% to 25% of them seen once. This sample comprised PBMCs, mostly from graft donor cells, obtained 180 days after TCRalphabeta/CD19-depleted stem cell transplant. The origin of the receptors is a male patient aged 2-10 years who had a stem cell transplant for chronic granulomatous disease, so the T cells may come from the graft donor.

This clonotype has more than one count but fewer than ten. This chain links TRBV5-1 with TRBJ2-5; D unresolved. The CDR3 is 14 residues long. Trimming shortened V by 4 bases and J by 2 bases, and 12 bases separated the two germline ends. CDR1 and CDR2 from the germline V gene are SGHRS and YFSETQ. This CDR3 reads CASSRVLGQETQYF. Written as DNA, the CDR3 is TGCGCCAGCAGCCGGGTTTTGGGGCAAGAGACCCAGTACTTC.

Here the CDR3 reads CATSRDLDSAYEQYF. The CDR3 DNA follows: TGTGCCACCAGCAGAGATTTGGACTCAGCCTACGAGCAGTACTTC. The gene calls are TRBV15 and TRBJ2-7, with D tentatively TRBD2 (5 bases). Germline V gives CDR1 LNHNV, CDR2 YYDKDF (reference sequence). V gave up 0 bases and J gave up 2 bases, with 11 bases separating them. The CDR3 consists of 15 residues.

The V and J genes are TRBV29-1 and TRBJ2-7, with 8 nucleotides matching TRBD1. The CDR3 runs 13 residues. Losses at the gene ends were 6 bases for V and 3 bases for J; bases not matched to a gene: 7. Germline V lookup: CDR1 SQVTM, CDR2 ANQGSEA. CDR3 bases: TGCAGCGTGGGGACAGGTCAATACTACGAGCAGTACTTC. Residues: CSVGTGQYYEQYF.

This clonotype showed up many times. The gene calls are TRBV5-1 and TRBJ2-2; D call uncertain. The CDR3 is 15 amino acids. With 0 bases removed from V and 0 bases from J, the gap between germline ends came to 6 bases. Germline assignment: CDR1 SGHRS and CDR2 YFSETQ. CDR3 region: CASSLDSTNTGELFF. As DNA, the CDR3 is TGCGCCAGCAGCTTGGACAGTACGAACACCGGGGAGCTGTTTTTT.

This clonotype was counted a few times. The chain links TRBV27 to TRBJ2-2, with D perhaps TRBD1 or TRBD2 (5 bases each). Germline-derived CDR1 and CDR2 are MNHEY and SMNVEV (reference sequence). The CDR3 extends over 16 amino acids. V lost 0 bases, J lost 7 bases, and 15 bases lay in between. The CDR3 DNA is TGTGCCAGCAGTTTATCGAGAGGGGCGCTGGGCGGGGAGCTGTTTTTT. This translates into CASSLSRGALGGELFF.

A single count supports this clonotype. This rearrangement joins TRBV29-1 to TRBJ1-1, with 7 bases identical to TRBD1. The V gene end was trimmed by 7 bases and the J gene end by 6 bases; junction bases not matched to a gene: 8. This CDR3 spans 12 amino acids. Germline CDR1 and CDR2: SQVTM and ANQGSEA. CDR3 nucleotide sequence: TGCAGCGGTAGACAGGGTGGACCTGAAGCTTTCTTT. Protein product: CSGRQGGPEAFF.

This chain links TRBV4-3 with TRBJ1-3; D gene uncertain. The CDR3 consists of 12 residues. Per germline, CDR1 LGHNA and CDR2 YSLEER. V lost 1 base and J lost 7, with 5 bases in between. In DNA, the CDR3 is TGCGCCAGCAGCCAAGCACGGAACACCATATATTTT. Translating gives CASSQARNTIYF.

The V and J genes are TRBV6-5 and TRBJ2-3, with D possibly being TRBD2 (6 bases). Between the trimmed V and J ends, which lost 0 bases and 2 bases, there was a span of 12 bases. Germline values: CDR1 MNHEY, CDR2 SVGAGI. The CDR3 length is 16 residues. As DNA, the CDR3 is TGTGCCAGCAGTTACTCCTCCGGAGGGAACACAGATACGCAGTATTTT. This encodes CASSYSSGGNTDTQYF.

This chain connects TRBV11-2 to TRBJ2-1; 9 nucleotides line up with TRBD2. This CDR3 is built from 15 residues. V gave up 1 base and J gave up 5 bases; unmatched junction bases: 3. Germline-derived CDR1 and CDR2 are SGHAT and FQNNGV. In DNA form, the CDR3 reads TGTGCCAGCAGCTTAGTCGGCGGGAGGGACAATGAGCAGTTCTTC. Its translation is CASSLVGGRDNEQFF. The variable domain in full, with the rest retrieved from reference TRBV11-2 and TRBJ2-1, is EAGVAQSPRYKIIEKRQSVAFWCNPISGHATLYWYQQILGQGPKLLIQFQNNGVVDDSQLPKDRFSAERLKGVDSTLKIQPAKLEDSAVYLCASSLVGGRDNEQFFGPGTRLTVL.

The chain recombines TRBV7-2 with TRBJ2-7, with D unclear. The CDR3 runs to 11 residues. The germline V gene encodes CDR1 SGHTA and CDR2 FQGNSA. The V gene lost 7 bases and the J gene lost 4 bases, with 8 bases spanning the gap. DNA of the CDR3: TGTGCCAGCACTAGTGCTTACGAGCAGTACTTC. It encodes CASTSAYEQYF.

This rearrangement joins TRBV20-1 to TRBJ2-5, with 8 bases fitting TRBD2. Germline CDR1 and CDR2: DFQATT and SNEGSKA (reference sequence). The trim removed 5 bases at V and 7 bases at J, leaving 15 bases unmatched. The CDR3 runs to 15 residues. The CDR3 nucleotides read TGCAGTGCTTCCCCTCGGGCGGGAGGAGGAGGGACCCAGTACTTC. Encoded protein: CSASPRAGGGGTQYF.

The table lists this clonotype with a few counts. The chain couples TRBV12-3 or TRBV12-4 to TRBJ2-7, with 7 bases matching TRBD1. There are 15 residues in the CDR3. With V trimmed by 6 bases and J by 2 bases, 10 bases remained unmatched. CDR3 nucleotide sequence: TGTGCCAGCAGCCGGACCGGGACAGATGCCTACGAGCAGTACTTC. This encodes CASSRTGTDAYEQYF.

This clonotype was recorded many times. The chain couples TRBV15 to TRBJ2-2, with 8 bases identical to TRBD1. This CDR3 spans 13 amino acids. V lost 4 bases, J lost 7 bases, and 2 bases stayed unmatched. Germline-derived CDR1 and CDR2 are LNHNV and YYDKDF (reference sequence). CDR3 loop: CATSNRGFGELFF. DNA of the CDR3: TGTGCCACCAGCAACAGGGGGTTCGGGGAGCTGTTTTTT.

There are many counts of this clonotype. The rearrangement links TRBV6-4 to TRBJ2-1; TRBD2 is a possible D gene (6 bases). Between the trimmed V and J ends, which lost 3 bases and 9 bases, there was a span of 18 bases. The CDR3 consists of 15 residues. From germline, CDR1 is MRHNA and CDR2 SNTAGT. The CDR3 region is CASSEWPGAPGEQFF. The CDR3 DNA sequence: TGTGCCAGCAGTGAATGGCCGGGAGCCCCCGGTGAGCAGTTCTTC.

This clonotype was counted only a few times. CDR3 nucleotide sequence: TGCGCCAGCAGCCAAGCAGTCACTAGGGAGAACCCCGAGCAGTACTTC. This codes for CASSQAVTRENPEQYF. The chain uses TRBV4-3 and TRBJ2-7; TRBD2 is a possible D gene (5 bases). V dropped 1 base and J dropped 6 bases, with 19 bases sitting between them. The CDR3 sequence is 16 residues long. The germline gives CDR1 LGHNA, CDR2 YSLEER.

The chain recombines TRBV4-2 with TRBJ2-7, with TRBD2 matching over 7 bases. The CDR3 sequence is 15 residues long. V was clipped by 5 bases and J by 0 bases; unmatched bases: 7. Germline-derived CDR1 and CDR2 are LGHNA and YNFKEQ. This CDR3 is CASSFRGEGSYEQYF. The DNA for the CDR3 is TGTGCCAGCAGCTTCCGGGGGGAGGGCTCCTACGAGCAGTACTTC.

This clonotype was detected many times. J is TRBJ2-2 and V is TRBV25-1; D ambiguous. Germline CDR1 is MGHDK and CDR2 is SYGVNS. This CDR3 is built from 14 residues. Trimming took off 1 base at V and 6 bases at J, with 9 bases between the two ends. The CDR3 nucleotides are TGTGCCAGCAGTGAATTTGGAAGGGCCGGGGAGCTGTTTTTT. This gives the protein CASSEFGRAGELFF.

In its sample, this clonotype was seen many times. CDR3 region: CASSLRLDRTGLGGEQYF. CDR3 DNA sequence: TGCGCCAGCAGCTTACGTTTGGACCGGACGGGATTGGGCGGCGAGCAGTACTTC. The V call is TRBV5-1, the J call TRBJ2-7; D is perhaps TRBD2 (5 bases). The CDR3 is 18 amino acids. From germline, CDR1 is SGHRS and CDR2 YFSETQ. The germline V and J ends were trimmed by 2 bases and 6 bases, with 27 bases remaining between them.

This clonotype was detected many times. This chain links TRBV12-3 or TRBV12-4 with TRBJ2-7; D is unclear. CDR3 length: 13 amino acids. Trimming pared 6 bases from V and 3 bases from J, leaving 12 bases between. The CDR3 DNA reads TGTGCCAGCAGCCCGGCCACGATCTACGAGCAGTACTTC. The encoded protein is CASSPATIYEQYF.

The CDR3, as DNA: TGTGCCACTAGGCGAATCCAGCCGGGACAAGGCACAGATACGCAGTATTTT. Its protein is CATRRIQPGQGTDTQYF. The chain joins TRBV24-1 to TRBJ2-3; D is perhaps TRBD1 (6 bases). The CDR3 runs 17 residues. Per the germline V gene, CDR1 is KGHDR and CDR2 is SFDVKD. V gave up 10 bases and J gave up 1 base, with 23 bases separating them.

The gene calls are TRBV6-5 and TRBJ1-2, with a weak D call TRBD1 (5 bases). CDR3 length equals 13 residues. The V end lost 4 bases, the J end lost 4 bases, and 10 bases lay between the germline ends. The germline V gene has CDR1 MNHEY and CDR2 SVGAGI. As DNA, the CDR3 is TGTGCCAGCAGTTCGGACACCCGCTATGGCTACACCTTC. Translated: CASSSDTRYGYTF.

In this sample, this clonotype turned up many times. The V call is TRBV12-3 or TRBV12-4, the J call TRBJ2-2, with D unresolved. The CDR3 consists of 14 residues. V lost 2 bases, J lost 4 bases, and 8 bases lay in between. This chain's CDR3 is CASSLREGTGELFF. As DNA, the CDR3 is TGTGCCAGCAGTTTAAGGGAAGGCACCGGGGAGCTGTTTTTT.

The chain joins TRBV29-1 to TRBJ2-7, with 8 bases matching TRBD1. The CDR3 runs 14 residues. CDR1 SQVTM and CDR2 ANQGSEA come from the germline V gene. Trimming took 7 bases from V and 7 from J; bases not matched to a gene: 15. The CDR3 coding sequence is TGCAGCGGCGCTCTGACAGGGGATCCTTTGGAGCAGTACTTC. As protein: CSGALTGDPLEQYF.

The chain combines TRBV27 with TRBJ2-1; D remains ambiguous. The CDR3 runs to 15 residues. With 1 base removed from V and 0 bases from J, the gap between germline ends came to 7 bases. CDR1 is MNHEY, CDR2 SMNVEV, per germline (reference sequence). The CDR3 loop reads CASSLYVSSYNEQFF. The CDR3 bases are TGTGCCAGCAGTTTATACGTCAGCTCCTACAATGAGCAGTTCTTC.

In this sample, this clonotype turned up a few times. V is TRBV20-1 and J is TRBJ2-4; 9 nucleotides line up with TRBD2. V shed 3 bases and J 3 bases; nucleotides not matched to a gene: 6. CDR3 length equals 15 residues. Germline V gene sequence: CDR1 DFQATT, CDR2 SNEGSKA (reference sequence). CDR3 sequence reads: CSASASGIFKNIQYF. Written as DNA, the CDR3 is TGCAGTGCTAGTGCTAGCGGGATATTCAAAAACATTCAGTACTTC.

J is TRBJ1-2 and V is TRBV5-6; D gene uncertain. Germline CDR1 reads SGHDT; CDR2 reads YYEEEE. Trimming removed 3 bases at V and 4 bases at J, with 4 bases between. The CDR3 loop spans 11 amino acids. CDR3 sequence reads: CASSWGYGYTF. Written as DNA, the CDR3 is TGTGCCAGCAGCTGGGGCTATGGCTACACCTTC.

This clonotype came up many times. V usage is TRBV28 and J usage is TRBJ2-2; D gene uncertain. The germline CDR1 and CDR2 sequences are MDHEN and SYDVKM. CDR3 length: 16 amino acids. Trimming removed 3 bases at V and 5 bases at J, with 16 bases between. The CDR3: CASSFRGRKGTGELFF. CDR3 in DNA: TGTGCCAGCAGTTTTCGTGGCAGGAAGGGAACCGGGGAGCTGTTTTTT.

This chain links TRBV7-8 with TRBJ2-5, with 7 bases aligning to TRBD2. Looked up from germline, CDR1 is SGHVS and CDR2 is FQNEAQ. This CDR3 spans 14 amino acids. V lost 1 base and J lost 7; bases outside the gene matches: 6. CDR3 sequence (DNA): TGTGCCAGCAGCTTAGTTACGGGGAGGGGGACCCAGTACTTC. Protein product: CASSLVTGRGTQYF.

This clonotype occurred many times. The chain employs TRBV4-1 and TRBJ2-7; D unclear. The germline CDR1 and CDR2 sequences are MGHRA and YSYEKL. The ends were cut back, 4 bases at V and 5 bases at J, with 21 bases in the middle. The CDR3 is 16 residues long. The CDR3 bases are TGCGCCAGCAGCCCCAGAGCTGTCAGTTTACCTAACGAGCAGTACTTC. Translation gives CASSPRAVSLPNEQYF.

This clonotype was seen many times. The chain employs TRBV2 and TRBJ2-7; 9 bases fit TRBD1. The CDR3 covers 13 residues. Trimming cost V 10 bases and J 3 bases; bases outside gene matches: 7. Germline CDR1 and CDR2: SNHLY and FYNNEI. DNA for the CDR3: TGTGCCACCAACCGACAGGGGGTCTACGAGCAGTACTTC. Protein sequence: CATNRQGVYEQYF.

This chain uses TRBV4-3 with TRBJ2-2; D might be TRBD1 or TRBD2, each matching 5 bases. CDR3 length: 19 amino acids. Per the germline V gene, CDR1 is LGHNA and CDR2 is YSLEER. Trimming took 4 bases from V and 1 from J, leaving 22 bases between them. DNA for the CDR3: TGCGCCAGCAGCCCAAAGAAGGGGATAGGACTCCTGAACACCGGGGAGCTGTTTTTT. Amino acid sequence: CASSPKKGIGLLNTGELFF.